Listed here is a single TCR beta chain. The data belong to a study of T cell changes during pregnancy in multiple sclerosis. The assay was immunoSEQ multiplex PCR, and TCRdb's table has in-frame clones only and misses some. Of about 79,000 clones in the sample, about 93% were seen once. The V and J ends lost 0 bases and 3 bases respectively, with 6 bases between them. This CDR3 comprises 13 residues. CDR1 and CDR2 from the germline V gene are LNHDA and SQIVND (reference sequence). Sample: CD4+ T cells from peripheral blood mononuclear cells, taken in the second trimester of pregnancy. The origin of this receptor is a female donor with multiple sclerosis, enrolled in a pregnancy study. This chain joins TRBV19 and TRBJ2-7; D is undetermined. CDR3 nucleotides: TGTGCCAGTAGTATAGAAGCAGGCTACGAGCAGTACTTC. This sequence encodes CASSIEAGYEQYF.